A selection of T cell receptor beta chains follows, all from one sample in a study of Graves' ophthalmopathy and Graves' hyperthyroidism. TCRdb passed the multiplex PCR reads through MiXCR, listing each CDR3 protein once. This table has about 620,000 distinct CDR3 sequences, 20% to 25% appearing once. Sample: peripheral blood. Receptor source: a woman between 18 and 30 years old with stable Graves' hyperthyroidism. Some clones in this sample may be carry-over from other donors' samples. Each CDR3 is given with its conserved first and last residue. A D gene is named only where the DNA matches it firmly. The size entry is marked missing in some rows and otherwise reads once, few, many or a size class.

V gene	clone size	J gene	D gene	CDR3 protein	CDR3 DNA
TRBV5-1	NA	TRBJ1-5	TRBD1	CASSHGTGNGQPQHF	TGCGCCAGCAGCCACGGGACAGGGAATGGGCAGCCCCAGCATTTT
TRBV7-9	few	TRBJ1-6	NA	CASSPGPLVYNSPLHF	TGTGCCAGCAGCCCGGGACCCTTGGTTTATAATTCACCCCTCCACTTT
TRBV27	NA	TRBJ1-5	TRBD1	CASSLSPQGAQPQHF	TGTGCCAGCAGTTTATCCCCCCAGGGGGCTCAGCCCCAGCATTTT
TRBV6-2/TRBV6-3	many	TRBJ1-1	NA	CASSTPVGHNTEAFF	TGTGCCAGCAGTACTCCGGTGGGACATAACACTGAAGCTTTCTTT
TRBV12-3/TRBV12-4	many	TRBJ2-5	NA	CASRNRVEETQYF	TGTGCCAGCAGGAACAGGGTTGAGGAGACCCAGTACTTC
TRBV6-1	many	TRBJ2-2	NA	CASSRRPGGELFF	TGTGCCAGCAGTCGCCGACCGGGCGGGGAGCTGTTTTTT
TRBV4-1	many	TRBJ1-6	NA	CASSPGRYNSLLHF	TGCGCCAGCAGCCCCGGACGGTATAATTCACTCCTCCACTTT
TRBV6-1	few	TRBJ1-2	NA	CASSVAGRKVYGYTF	TGTGCCAGCAGTGTAGCGGGACGAAAAGTCTATGGCTACACCTTC
TRBV11-2	many	TRBJ2-5	TRBD2	CASSLVRAGRETQYF	TGTGCCAGCAGCTTAGTACGAGCGGGGAGAGAGACCCAGTACTTC
TRBV10-3	NA	TRBJ1-1	NA	CAISHQKNTEAFF	TGTGCCATCAGTCATCAAAAGAACACTGAAGCTTTCTTT
TRBV6-2/TRBV6-3	many	TRBJ2-6	TRBD1	CASSFTGGPNVLTF	TGTGCCAGCAGCTTTACAGGGGGCCCCAACGTCCTGACTTTC
TRBV28	few	TRBJ1-1	NA	CASKGRPFGYTEAFF	TGTGCCAGCAAAGGCAGGCCCTTTGGGTACACTGAAGCTTTCTTT
TRBV6-2/TRBV6-3	NA	TRBJ2-7	NA	CASSSTSPWSKPEDEQYF	TGTGCCAGCAGCAGCACCTCACCATGGTCCAAGCCTGAGGACGAGCAGTACTTC
TRBV3-1	few	TRBJ1-2	NA	CASSQDFLIGGEGYTF	TGTGCCAGCAGCCAAGATTTTCTTATCGGAGGGGAAGGCTACACCTTC
TRBV6-1	NA	TRBJ1-6	NA	CASSDGYNSPLHF	TGTGCCAGCAGTGACGGTTATAATTCACCCCTCCACTTC
TRBV7-8	many	TRBJ2-7	TRBD2	CASSSLPGLAGGSYEQYF	TGTGCCAGCAGCTCCCTTCCGGGACTAGCGGGGGGATCCTACGAGCAGTACTTC
TRBV11-1	NA	TRBJ2-7	NA	CASSSRRHRNEQYF	TGTGCCAGCAGCTCCCGACGGCATAGGAACGAGCAGTACTTC
TRBV5-5	many	TRBJ1-1	NA	CASNKQDLEAFF	TGTGCCAGCAACAAACAGGACCTTGAAGCTTTCTTT
TRBV6-1	NA	TRBJ2-7	NA	CASSEVAGDVEEQYF	TGTGCCAGCAGTGAAGTTGCAGGAGACGTCGAAGAGCAGTACTTC
TRBV10-3	NA	TRBJ2-2	TRBD2	CAISVERGGHNTGELFF	TGTGCCATCAGTGTGGAGCGGGGGGGCCATAACACCGGGGAGCTGTTTTTT
TRBV12-3/TRBV12-4	few	TRBJ2-2	NA	CASSLGGAGELCF	TGTGCCAGCAGTTTAGGGGGAGCCGGGGAGCTGTGTTTT
TRBV10-3	NA	TRBJ2-3	NA	CAISRQSDTDTQYF	TGTGCCATCAGTAGACAGTCGGACACAGATACGCAGTATTTT
TRBV7-9	NA	TRBJ2-7	TRBD2	CDSSSPGLAPYEQYF	TGTGACAGCAGCTCTCCGGGACTAGCACCCTACGAGCAGTACTTC
TRBV3-1	many	TRBJ2-7	TRBD1	CASSRDRVSEQYF	TGTGCCAGCAGCCGGGACAGGGTGTCCGAGCAGTACTTC
TRBV15	many	TRBJ1-5	TRBD1	CATSLPRDRSLYSNQPQHF	TGTGCCACCAGCCTCCCCCGGGACAGATCTTTATATAGCAATCAGCCCCAGCATTTT
TRBV2	NA	TRBJ2-7	NA	CASGRLGGEQYF	TGTGCCAGCGGGCGACTAGGCGGGGAGCAGTACTTC
TRBV2	few	TRBJ2-5	NA	CASSELTGKETQYF	TGTGCCAGCAGTGAACTTACAGGGAAAGAGACCCAGTACTTC
TRBV20-1	many	TRBJ1-5	NA	CSASGRGNQPQHF	TGCAGTGCTAGCGGTCGCGGCAATCAGCCCCAGCATTTT
TRBV3-1	few	TRBJ2-7	TRBD2	CASSQDPGGGGYEQYF	TGTGCCAGCAGCCAAGATCCGGGGGGAGGAGGATACGAGCAGTACTTC
TRBV6-5	many	TRBJ1-6	NA	CASSYQQGLASPLHF	TGTGCCAGCAGTTACCAGCAGGGCCTAGCGTCACCCCTCCACTTT
TRBV6-2/TRBV6-3	many	TRBJ2-6	NA	CATDRGGSGANVLTF	TGTGCCACCGACCGAGGGGGCTCTGGGGCCAACGTCCTGACTTTC
TRBV11-2	few	TRBJ2-4	NA	CASSLERGQPGVSGDRDIQYF	TGTGCCAGCAGCTTAGAGAGGGGACAGCCCGGAGTGAGCGGGGATAGGGACATTCAGTACTTC
TRBV18	many	TRBJ1-1	NA	CASSPLGLGSEAFF	TGTGCCAGCTCACCGTTAGGGTTGGGTTCTGAAGCTTTCTTT
TRBV6-1	few	TRBJ2-7	NA	CASSAGRTAPYEQYF	TGTGCCAGCAGTGCCGGCAGGACAGCTCCCTACGAGCAGTACTTC